Presented here are 26 T cell receptor beta chains from one specimen sequenced in a study of T cell responses to AZD1222 COVID-19 vaccine. Sequenced by immunoSEQ multiplex PCR; TCRdb stores in-frame clones only, minus some. The table lists 100,000 or so clones, roughly 90% of them singletons. Sequencing was performed on peripheral blood, taken on day 0 of AZD1222 vaccination. The source of these receptors is an adult in good health.

The chain recombines TRBV6-2 or TRBV6-3 with TRBJ2-6, with 11 positions matching TRBD2. The CDR3 runs to 19 residues. The junction had 4 bases not matched to a gene; V was cut back by 0 bases and J by 0 bases. CDR1 is MNHEY, CDR2 SVGEGT, per germline. The CDR3 DNA is TGTGCCAGCAGTTACTCGAGACTAGCGGGGATCTCTGGGGCCAACGTCCTGACTTTC. Translated, it gives CASSYSRLAGISGANVLTF.

The V call is TRBV14, the J call TRBJ2-2, with 10 bases aligning to TRBD2. CDR1 SGHDN and CDR2 FVKESK come from the germline V gene. V trimming: 5 bases; J trimming: 6 bases; junction bases outside the gene matches: 9. This CDR3 contains 16 residues. The CDR3 sequence is CASSSGASGSPGELFF. DNA for the CDR3: TGTGCCAGCAGCTCCGGGGCTAGCGGGAGCCCCGGGGAGCTGTTTTTT.

This rearrangement joins TRBV5-1 to TRBJ1-1, with no clear D. Germline V CDR1 and CDR2: SGHRS, YFSETQ. The CDR3 covers 15 residues. Deletions cut 4 bases from V and 1 base from J, with 14 bases between. CDR3 in amino acids: CASSPLGLGNTEAFF. CDR3 nucleotides: TGCGCCAGCAGCCCCCTGGGGTTGGGGAACACTGAAGCTTTCTTT. The entire variable domain, with the rest obtained from reference TRBV5-1 and TRBJ1-1, is as follows: KAGVTQTPRYLIKTRGQQVTLSCSPISGHRSVSWYQQTPGQGLQFLFEYFSETQRNKGNFPGRFSGRQFSNSRSEMNVSTLELGDSALYLCASSPLGLGNTEAFFGQGTRLTVV.

The chain carries TRBV4-1 and TRBJ1-1; D remains ambiguous. There are 12 residues in the CDR3. The germline V gene encodes CDR1 MGHRA and CDR2 YSYEKL. Trimming removed 4 bases from V and 1 base from J, with 4 bases in between. The CDR3 nucleotides are TGCGCCAGCAGCCGAGGGAACACTGAAGCTTTCTTT. Encoded protein: CASSRGNTEAFF.

The chain joins TRBV7-2 to TRBJ2-1; 7 bases are a match to TRBD2. V shed 3 bases, J shed 7 bases, and the junction held 3 bases outside the gene matches. The CDR3 contains 13 residues. Looked up from germline, CDR1 is SGHTA and CDR2 is FQGNSA. As DNA, the CDR3 is TGTGCCAGCAGCTTTGGGGGGGGAAATGAGCAGTTCTTC. Amino acid sequence: CASSFGGGNEQFF.

This clone came up once. The CDR3 DNA reads TGTGCCAGCAGTTACTCGCCAGGGAGCCGTGCCTACGAGCAGTACTTC. Its translation: CASSYSPGSRAYEQYF. This chain connects TRBV6-2 or TRBV6-3 to TRBJ2-7; D is possibly TRBD1 or TRBD2 (5 bases each). Trimming took 0 bases from V and 2 from J, leaving 14 bases between them. Germline values: CDR1 MNHEY, CDR2 SVGEGT. CDR3 length equals 16 residues.

The chain carries TRBV28 and TRBJ2-7; no definite D call. Germline CDR1 and CDR2: MDHEN and SYDVKM. CDR3 length: 14 residues. V was trimmed by 4 bases and J by 0 bases, leaving 10 bases between them. CDR3 sequence reads: CASSSTVLSYEQYF. DNA of the CDR3: TGTGCCAGCAGTTCAACCGTTCTCTCCTACGAGCAGTACTTC.

The chain employs TRBV29-1 and TRBJ2-7; 7 nucleotides line up with TRBD1. The J segment lost 3 bases and the V segment lost 6 bases, leaving 8 bases of the junction unmatched. The CDR3 extends over 13 amino acids. Germline V gene lookup returns CDR1 SQVTM and CDR2 ANQGSEA. The CDR3 loop is CSVETGTDYEQYF. DNA for the CDR3: TGCAGCGTAGAGACCGGGACAGACTACGAGCAGTACTTC.

Only one count was recorded for this clone. The chain joins TRBV5-1 to TRBJ2-3; D not certain. Germline V gene sequence: CDR1 SGHRS, CDR2 YFSETQ. Trimming removed 1 base at V and 5 bases at J, with 5 bases between. There are 12 residues in the CDR3. CDR3 in DNA: TGCGCCAGCAGCTTGTATTTAGATACGCAGTATTTT. Translation gives CASSLYLDTQYF.

The chain employs TRBV28 and TRBJ1-4, with D unresolved. V lost 5 bases, J lost 8 bases, and 18 bases lay in between. Germline V gives CDR1 MDHEN, CDR2 SYDVKM. The CDR3 runs to 15 residues. The CDR3 is CASSLQVANREKLFF. The CDR3 DNA is TGTGCCAGCAGTCTACAAGTGGCGAATAGAGAAAAACTGTTTTTT.

This rearrangement joins TRBV19 to TRBJ1-5; D perhaps matches TRBD1 (6 bases). There are 18 residues in the CDR3. V lost 0 bases and J lost 0, with 15 bases in between. Germline CDR1 reads LNHDA; CDR2 reads SQIVND (reference sequence). CDR3 bases: TGTGCCAGTAGTATAGATGAGACAGGAATTTATAGCAATCAGCCCCAGCATTTT. Translating it yields CASSIDETGIYSNQPQHF.

The gene calls are TRBV10-1 and TRBJ2-4, with 11 nucleotides matching TRBD2. The V gene's germline CDR1 is WNHNN and CDR2 SYGVQD (reference sequence). The CDR3 totals 17 residues. CDR3 DNA: TGCGCTTCTAGCGGGAGGCCCGGCGAGGCAGCCAAAAACATTCAGTACTTC. It yields the protein CASSGRPGEAAKNIQYF.

V is TRBV6-4 and J is TRBJ1-1, with D tentatively TRBD1 (5 bases). The V and J ends lost 6 bases and 3 bases respectively, with 11 bases between them. The CDR3 covers 13 residues. The germline gives CDR1 MRHNA, CDR2 SNTAGT. The CDR3 region has the DNA TGTGCCAGCAGATCAGGGCGGGACACTGAAGCTTTCTTT. Its translation is CASRSGRDTEAFF.

This clone has a single count. This chain connects TRBV5-6 to TRBJ1-6, with 9 nucleotides matching TRBD1. CDR1 and CDR2 from the germline V gene are SGHDT and YYEEEE. The CDR3 is 16 amino acids. J gave up 15 bases and V 4 bases, and 17 bases lay outside the gene matches. CDR3 sequence (DNA): TGTGCCAGCAGCCCTGCTCTGGGGACAGGGAACCAGGGCCTCCACTTT. This translates into CASSPALGTGNQGLHF. Combining the CDR3 with reference TRBV5-6 and TRBJ1-6 gives the whole variable domain DAGVTQSPTHLIKTRGQQVTLRCSPKSGHDTVSWYQQALGQGPQFIFQYYEEEERQRGNFPDRFSGHQFPNYSSELNVNALLLGDSALYLCASSPALGTGNQGLHFGNGTRLTVT.

This sequence joins TRBV11-3 and TRBJ1-5; D gene uncertain. The CDR3 runs 13 residues. V lost 8 bases, J lost 4 bases, and 12 bases lay in between. CDR1 is SGHNT and CDR2 is YENEEA in the germline V gene. CDR3 nucleotide sequence: TGTGCCAGCTCGACGGGAGATAATCAGCCCCAGCATTTT. Its translation: CASSTGDNQPQHF. Supplemented by reference TRBV11-3 and TRBJ1-5, the full variable domain reads EAGVVQSPRYKIIEKKQPVAFWCNPISGHNTLYWYLQNLGQGPELLIRYENEEAVDDSQLPKDRFSAERLKGVDSTLKIQPAELGDSAVYLCASSTGDNQPQHFGDGTRLSIL.

This clone is medium-sized (0.01 to 0.1%) within its sample. This rearrangement joins TRBV5-5 to TRBJ2-7; 9 positions agree with TRBD1. The length of the CDR3 is 15 residues. Germline trimming cut 1 base from V and 3 bases from J; bases unmatched to any gene: 5. Germline V CDR1 and CDR2: SGHKS, YYEKEE (reference sequence). The CDR3 loop reads CASSLFGTGSYEQYF. The CDR3 DNA reads TGTGCCAGCAGCTTGTTTGGGACAGGGAGCTACGAGCAGTACTTC.

This sequence joins TRBV5-1 and TRBJ2-1; no clear D. V was clipped by 0 bases and J by 7 bases, with 11 bases between them. Germline V CDR1 and CDR2: SGHRS, YFSETQ. The CDR3 runs 14 residues. The CDR3 protein is CASSLVLEGNEQFF. In nucleotides, the CDR3 is TGCGCCAGCAGCTTGGTGCTCGAAGGTAATGAGCAGTTCTTC.

A few counts support this clone. The chain is built from TRBV3-1 (or the pseudogene TRBV3-2) and TRBJ2-2; D remains unclear. V was clipped by 2 bases and J by 1 base, with 5 bases between them. Per germline, CDR1 LGHDT and CDR2 YNNKEL (reference sequence). This CDR3 is built from 14 residues. CDR3 sequence: CASSQSVNTGELFF. The CDR3 region has the DNA TGTGCCAGCAGCCAAAGCGTGAACACCGGGGAGCTGTTTTTT.

The rearrangement uses TRBV10-3 and TRBJ1-1; D is undetermined. The CDR3 sequence is 15 residues long. V lost 5 bases and J lost 1, with 14 bases in between. Germline V gene data show CDR1 as ENHRY and CDR2 as SYGVKD. CDR3 in amino acids: CAISPGNWSNTEAFF. CDR3 nucleotides: TGTGCCATCAGTCCCGGGAATTGGTCGAACACTGAAGCTTTCTTT.

This clone appeared once. This chain uses TRBV18 with TRBJ1-1; D may be TRBD1 (5 bases). CDR3 size: 14 residues. Trimming took 4 bases from V and 11 from J, leaving 20 bases between them. Germline CDR1 is KGHSH and CDR2 is LQKENI. CDR3 sequence reads: CASSHDGARRGAFF. The CDR3, as DNA: TGTGCCAGCTCACACGACGGGGCCAGGCGGGGGGCTTTCTTT. Supplemented by reference TRBV18 and TRBJ1-1, the full variable domain reads NAGVMQNPRHLVRRRGQEARLRCSPMKGHSHVYWYRQLPEEGLKFMVYLQKENIIDESGMPKERFSAEFPKEGPSILRIQQVVRGDSAAYFCASSHDGARRGAFFGQGTRLTVV.

The V and J genes are TRBV6-5 and TRBJ1-2; 8 nucleotides align to TRBD1. J gave up 8 bases and V 7 bases, and 12 bases lay outside the gene matches. Germline CDR1 and CDR2: MNHEY and SVGAGI. This CDR3 has 14 amino acids. Written as DNA, the CDR3 is TGTGCCAGCATATCGACAGGGGAGCTAGGAGGCTACACCTTC. Amino acid sequence: CASISTGELGGYTF.

V and J are TRBV9 and TRBJ2-3, with 9 bases identical to TRBD1. The CDR3 spans 15 residues. The germline V gene encodes CDR1 SGDLS and CDR2 YYNGEE. V shed 3 bases, J shed 3 bases, and the junction held 5 bases outside the gene matches. This chain's CDR3 is CASSANRGRTDTQYF. CDR3 DNA sequence: TGTGCCAGCAGCGCTAACAGGGGGCGGACAGATACGCAGTATTTT.

This rearrangement joins TRBV10-1 to TRBJ2-1, with TRBD2 identical over 11 bases. With 5 bases clipped from V and 9 bases from J, the junction kept 15 bases outside the gene matches. The CDR3 loop spans 17 amino acids. The V gene's germline CDR1 is WNHNN and CDR2 SYGVQD (reference sequence). The CDR3: CASSQLLTSGRNGEQFF. For the CDR3, the DNA is TGCGCCAGCAGTCAGCTTCTAACTAGCGGGAGAAACGGTGAGCAGTTCTTC.

This chain joins TRBV10-2 and TRBJ2-5, with a possible D match to TRBD2 (6 bases). Germline CDR1 reads WSHSY; CDR2 reads SAAADI. The CDR3 totals 14 residues. Trimming took 5 bases from V and 4 from J, leaving 14 bases between them. The CDR3 is CASSPGLLGETQYF. CDR3 DNA sequence: TGCGCCAGCAGTCCGGGACTCCTGGGAGAGACCCAGTACTTC.

This clone was picked up one time. The chain is built from TRBV9 and TRBJ2-1, with 8 positions matching TRBD1. After removal of 4 bases from V and 3 bases from J, the junction contained 6 bases not matched to a gene. From germline, CDR1 is SGDLS and CDR2 YYNGEE. CDR3 size: 15 residues. CDR3 in amino acids: CASSMLDRDYNEQFF. The DNA of the CDR3 is TGTGCCAGCAGCATGTTGGACAGGGACTACAATGAGCAGTTCTTC.

V is TRBV28 and J is TRBJ2-3; 10 bases agree with TRBD2. Germline CDR1 and CDR2: MDHEN and SYDVKM. This CDR3 comprises 15 residues. V dropped 6 bases and J dropped 3; count of bases not matched to a gene: 6. The CDR3 DNA follows: TGTGCCAGCAGAGAACTAGCGGGACCAACAGATACGCAGTATTTT. Amino acid sequence: CASRELAGPTDTQYF.